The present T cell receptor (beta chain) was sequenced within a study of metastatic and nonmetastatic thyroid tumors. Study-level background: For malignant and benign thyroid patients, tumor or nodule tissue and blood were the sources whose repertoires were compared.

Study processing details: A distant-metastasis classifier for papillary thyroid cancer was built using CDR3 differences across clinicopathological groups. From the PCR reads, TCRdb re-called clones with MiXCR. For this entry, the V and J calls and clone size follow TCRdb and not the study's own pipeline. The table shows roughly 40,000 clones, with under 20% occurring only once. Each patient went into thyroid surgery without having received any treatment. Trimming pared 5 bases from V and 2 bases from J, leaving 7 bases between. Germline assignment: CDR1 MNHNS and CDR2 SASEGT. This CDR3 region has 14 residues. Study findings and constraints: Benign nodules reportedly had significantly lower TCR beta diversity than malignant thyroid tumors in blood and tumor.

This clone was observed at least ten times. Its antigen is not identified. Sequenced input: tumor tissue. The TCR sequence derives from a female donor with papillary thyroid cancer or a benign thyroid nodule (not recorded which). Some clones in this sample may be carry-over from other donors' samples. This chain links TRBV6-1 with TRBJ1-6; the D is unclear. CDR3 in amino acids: CASSSGPYNSPLHF. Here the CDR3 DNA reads TGTGCCAGCAGTTCCGGGCCCTATAATTCACCCCTCCACTTT.